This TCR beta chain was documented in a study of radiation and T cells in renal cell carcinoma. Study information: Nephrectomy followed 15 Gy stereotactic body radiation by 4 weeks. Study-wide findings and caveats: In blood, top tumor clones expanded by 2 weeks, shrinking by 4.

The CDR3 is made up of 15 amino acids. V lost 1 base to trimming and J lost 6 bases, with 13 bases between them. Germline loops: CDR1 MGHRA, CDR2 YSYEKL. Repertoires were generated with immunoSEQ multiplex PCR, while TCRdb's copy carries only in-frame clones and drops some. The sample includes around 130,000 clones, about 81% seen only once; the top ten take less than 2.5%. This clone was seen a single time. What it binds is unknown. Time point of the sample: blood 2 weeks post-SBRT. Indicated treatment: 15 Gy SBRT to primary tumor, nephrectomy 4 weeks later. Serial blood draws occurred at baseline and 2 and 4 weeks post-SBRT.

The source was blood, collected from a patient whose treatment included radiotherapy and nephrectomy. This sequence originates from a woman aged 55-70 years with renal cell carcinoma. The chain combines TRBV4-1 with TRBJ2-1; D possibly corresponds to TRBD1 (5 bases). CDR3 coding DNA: TGCGCCAGCAGCCAAGTATTCTGGGGCGGCAATGAGCAGTTCTTC. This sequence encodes CASSQVFWGGNEQFF.